These 30 T cell receptor beta chains were all obtained from the same sample, sequenced in a study of shared clonotypes between healthy human individuals. TCRdb's table, derived via immunoSEQ multiplex PCR, lists solely in-frame clones and lacks some. The sample has hundreds of thousands of clones; about 74% are singletons. The material sequenced was memory CD4+ T cells sorted from blood. Subset noted: CD45RA-negative fraction. These receptors were taken from a woman aged 25 to 39 in good health.

This chain connects TRBV6-1 to TRBJ2-7; D could derive from TRBD1 or TRBD2 (5 bases each). V was trimmed by 6 bases and J by 2 bases, leaving 14 bases between them. The CDR3 covers 14 residues. Per germline, CDR1 MNHNS and CDR2 SASEGT. The CDR3 bases are TGTGCCAGCAGAGGAAGGTCGGGACCCTACGAGCAGTACTTC. This gives the protein CASRGRSGPYEQYF.

The V gene is TRBV5-6, the J gene TRBJ1-2; 9 bases agree with TRBD1. Looked up from germline, CDR1 is SGHDT and CDR2 is YYEEEE. The CDR3 spans 14 residues. V gave up 9 bases and J gave up 3 bases; unmatched junction bases: 9. Written as DNA, the CDR3 is TGTGCCACATATAGGACAGGGGCTCACTATGGCTACACCTTC. Translated: CATYRTGAHYGYTF.

This clone was seen only a few times. V gene TRBV7-3 combines with J gene TRBJ2-1; D not certain. Germline loops: CDR1 SGHTA, CDR2 FQGTGA. Trimming pared 3 bases from V and 9 bases from J, leaving 9 bases between. The CDR3 contains 12 residues. The CDR3 coding sequence is TGTGCCAGCAGCTTTTTGGATAGTGAGCAGTTCTTC. Translation: CASSFLDSEQFF.

This clone showed up just a few times. Written as DNA, the CDR3 is TGTGCCAGCAGCTTTCTAGCGGCCCCCTACGAGCAGTACTTC. Its protein is CASSFLAAPYEQYF. This rearrangement joins TRBV11-2 to TRBJ2-7; TRBD2 matches 7 bases. J lost 2 bases, V lost 3 bases, and 4 bases had no gene match. From germline, CDR1 is SGHAT and CDR2 FQNNGV. The CDR3 contains 14 residues. Full variable domain (rest looked up from reference TRBV11-2 and TRBJ2-7): EAGVAQSPRYKIIEKRQSVAFWCNPISGHATLYWYQQILGQGPKLLIQFQNNGVVDDSQLPKDRFSAERLKGVDSTLKIQPAKLEDSAVYLCASSFLAAPYEQYFGPGTRLTVT.

Note on this clone: The same CDR3 arises from other DNA sequences in this sample as well. The DNA for the CDR3 is TGCGCCAGCAGCTTTTCCAGCGGGTCGTACAATGAGCAGTTCTTC. Its translation: CASSFSSGSYNEQFF. The rearrangement links TRBV5-1 to TRBJ2-1; D may be TRBD2 (6 bases). The CDR3 spans 15 residues. CDR1 SGHRS and CDR2 YFSETQ come from the germline V gene. Trimming took 2 bases from V and 4 from J, leaving 13 bases between them.

The chain links TRBV28 to TRBJ1-5, with D uncertain. CDR1 is MDHEN, CDR2 SYDVKM, per germline. Trimming removed 5 bases from V and 4 bases from J, with 6 bases in between. CDR3 length: 12 residues. This chain's CDR3 is CASSRINQPQHF. The CDR3 nucleotides are TGTGCCAGCAGTCGGATAAATCAGCCCCAGCATTTT.

This clone was counted only a few times. This rearrangement joins TRBV7-2 to TRBJ1-6; D remains ambiguous. Germline V gene sequence: CDR1 SGHTA, CDR2 FQGNSA. This CDR3 is built from 17 residues. Trimming cost V 5 bases and J 6 bases, with 20 bases left between them. The CDR3 reads CASSLSLGGGGNSPLHF. CDR3 DNA sequence: TGTGCCAGCAGCCTGAGTCTAGGCGGCGGAGGTAATTCACCCCTCCACTTT.

This rearrangement joins TRBV14 to TRBJ2-7; D is perhaps TRBD2 (6 bases). The CDR3 contains 16 residues. Trimming cost V 4 bases and J 3 bases, with 19 bases left between them. Germline-derived CDR1 and CDR2 are SGHDN and FVKESK. The CDR3 DNA is TGTGCCAGCAGCCCGGGTGTGGGGGGTACATACTACGAGCAGTACTTC. Translating gives CASSPGVGGTYYEQYF.

The chain combines TRBV6-6 with TRBJ2-5; D is unclear. The CDR3 extends over 11 amino acids. Germline V lookup: CDR1 MNHNY, CDR2 SVGAGI (reference sequence). The V gene lost 6 bases and the J gene lost 5 bases, with 7 bases spanning the gap. The CDR3 is CASSEQETQYF. The CDR3 DNA sequence: TGTGCCAGCAGCGAACAGGAGACCCAGTACTTC.

The CDR3 loop is CASSDLAGLADTQYF. CDR3 sequence (DNA): TGTGCCAGCAGTGATCTAGCGGGACTGGCAGATACGCAGTATTTT. The chain recombines TRBV6-4 with TRBJ2-3, with 9 bases fitting TRBD2. Germline-derived CDR1 and CDR2 are MRHNA and SNTAGT. This CDR3 is 15 amino acids long. The ends lost 3 bases at V and 4 bases at J; junction bases unmatched: 5.

The V and J genes are TRBV4-1 and TRBJ2-3; perhaps TRBD1 as D (6 bases). Germline V lookup: CDR1 MGHRA, CDR2 YSYEKL. Trimming removed 4 bases from V and 6 bases from J, with 20 bases in between. The CDR3 spans 16 residues. The CDR3 nucleotides read TGCGCCAGCAGCCCTAAGGACAGTTACCTCTCGGATACGCAGTATTTT. This gives the protein CASSPKDSYLSDTQYF.

This clone was seen only a few times. The chain is built from TRBV7-2 and TRBJ2-7, with 9 nucleotides matching TRBD1. With 5 bases clipped from V and 3 bases from J, the junction kept 14 bases outside the gene matches. The germline CDR1 and CDR2 sequences are SGHTA and FQGNSA. This CDR3 contains 17 residues. The CDR3 DNA reads as TGTGCCAGCAGCACCCGGTGGACAGGGGCAGGAGTCTACGAGCAGTACTTC. The encoded protein is CASSTRWTGAGVYEQYF.

V usage is TRBV19 and J usage is TRBJ2-7; D unclear. The length of the CDR3 is 13 residues. The V gene's germline CDR1 is LNHDA and CDR2 SQIVND (reference sequence). Between the trimmed V and J ends, which lost 3 bases and 6 bases, there was a span of 12 bases. The CDR3 nucleotides are TGTGCCAGTAGTATTAACCCCCGAACCGAGCAGTACTTC. It specifies CASSINPRTEQYF.

The chain links TRBV18 to TRBJ1-4; a possible D gene is TRBD1 (5 bases). V was pared by 1 base and J by 5 bases, with 11 bases between. The CDR3 length is 15 residues. The germline gives CDR1 KGHSH, CDR2 LQKENI. Here the CDR3 reads CASSPRDDRNEKLFF. CDR3 DNA sequence: TGTGCCAGCTCACCACGGGACGATCGGAATGAAAAACTGTTTTTT.

The V call is TRBV6-5, the J call TRBJ1-1; D is possibly TRBD1 (6 bases). This CDR3 is 13 amino acids long. Trimming pared 4 bases from V and 3 bases from J, leaving 9 bases between. The V gene's germline CDR1 is MNHEY and CDR2 SVGAGI. In nucleotides, the CDR3 is TGTGCCAGCAGTTCCCAGGGGTACACTGAAGCTTTCTTT. Translating it yields CASSSQGYTEAFF.

This chain joins TRBV11-3 and TRBJ2-1, with D maybe TRBD2 (6 bases). The CDR3 is 14 residues long. The ends were cut back, 5 bases at V and 6 bases at J, with 14 bases in the middle. Germline V gives CDR1 SGHNT, CDR2 YENEEA. This CDR3 is CASSVRLGSNEQFF. In DNA, the CDR3 is TGTGCCAGCAGCGTCAGACTAGGGTCCAATGAGCAGTTCTTC.

The genes are TRBV9 and TRBJ2-7; possibly TRBD2 for D (5 bases). The V and J ends lost 1 base and 6 bases respectively, with 11 bases between them. CDR1 and CDR2 (germline): SGDLS, YYNGEE. The CDR3 sequence is 13 residues long. The CDR3 loop is CASSVLLAGEQYF. The DNA of the CDR3 is TGTGCCAGCAGCGTACTCCTAGCTGGCGAGCAGTACTTC.

Remarks on this clone: At the DNA level, this CDR3 is encoded by other sequences in the same sample as well. V gene TRBV6-1 combines with J gene TRBJ1-1; D remains ambiguous. The V end was cut by 1 base, the J end by 2 bases, with 5 bases between. The germline V gene encodes CDR1 MNHNS and CDR2 SASEGT. The CDR3 is made up of 13 amino acids. The CDR3 loop reads CASSEGGNTEAFF. The CDR3 nucleotides read TGTGCCAGCAGTGAAGGAGGTAACACTGAAGCTTTCTTT.

The chain combines TRBV5-5 with TRBJ1-2; no clear D. This CDR3 comprises 12 residues. Trimming left V 4 bases short and J 0 bases short, with 4 bases between. Germline values: CDR1 SGHKS, CDR2 YYEKEE (reference sequence). The CDR3, as DNA: TGTGCCAGCAGCACCGCTAACTATGGCTACACCTTC. Its protein is CASSTANYGYTF.

The chain recombines TRBV30 with TRBJ2-3; TRBD2 might be the D (5 bases). Germline CDR1 is GTSNPN and CDR2 is SVGIG (reference sequence). The V end lost 3 bases, the J end lost 0 bases, and 13 bases lay between the germline ends. The length of the CDR3 is 15 residues. The CDR3 coding sequence is TGTGCCTGGAGGCGGACTTGGGCCAGCACAGATACGCAGTATTTT. Protein sequence: CAWRRTWASTDTQYF.

CDR3 sequence reads: CASSKAVGGGLAESSYEQYF. The DNA for the CDR3 is TGTGCCAGCAGCAAAGCGGTGGGCGGGGGACTAGCGGAGAGCTCCTACGAGCAGTACTTC. The V gene is TRBV21-1, the J gene TRBJ2-7; TRBD2, the table's D call, was not compared with the DNA. TRBV21-1 represents a pseudogene. The CDR3 loop spans 20 amino acids.

The chain links TRBV27 to TRBJ2-1; D unresolved. V lost 4 bases and J 8 bases, leaving 21 bases between the germline ends. The CDR3 is made up of 16 amino acids. The germline V gene has CDR1 MNHEY and CDR2 SMNVEV (reference sequence). CDR3 residues: CASSSARAERSHEQFF. The CDR3 nucleotides are TGTGCCAGCAGTTCTGCTAGGGCAGAGAGGAGTCATGAGCAGTTCTTC.

The chain couples TRBV6-6 to TRBJ1-5; D possibly corresponds to TRBD1 (5 bases). The ends were cut back, 5 bases at V and 8 bases at J, with 13 bases in the middle. This CDR3 contains 13 residues. Per the germline V gene, CDR1 is MNHNY and CDR2 is SVGAGI (reference sequence). The CDR3 bases are TGTGCCAGCAGTCTAGACAGTATGAAGCCCCAGCATTTT. Residues: CASSLDSMKPQHF.

This clone was seen more than once but under ten times. CDR3 sequence: CAAATRPQETQYF. The CDR3 DNA reads as TGTGCCGCGGCGACTAGGCCACAAGAGACCCAGTACTTC. V and J are TRBV2 and TRBJ2-5; tentatively, D is TRBD2 (6 bases). Looked up from germline, CDR1 is SNHLY and CDR2 is FYNNEI. CDR3 size: 13 residues. V was shortened by 11 bases and J by 2 bases, with 15 bases between the two germline ends.

This sequence joins TRBV5-1 and TRBJ2-7; 8 bases match TRBD2. The CDR3 length is 16 residues. Germline V CDR1 and CDR2: SGHRS, YFSETQ. J was trimmed by 2 bases and V by 4 bases; bases with no gene match: 11. The CDR3 here is CASSPAGSGKTYEQYF. CDR3 DNA: TGCGCCAGCAGCCCGGCAGGTAGCGGGAAAACCTACGAGCAGTACTTC.

The chain uses TRBV15 and TRBJ2-5; the match to TRBD2 covers 7 bases. The CDR3 length is 16 residues. The J segment lost 5 bases and the V segment lost 4 bases, leaving 13 bases of the junction unmatched. Germline V gives CDR1 LNHNV, CDR2 YYDKDF (reference sequence). CDR3 coding DNA: TGTGCCACCAGCAACCTCCAAGCGGGAACGGGGGAGACCCAGTACTTC. Encoded protein: CATSNLQAGTGETQYF.

The chain has TRBV19 and TRBJ1-5; 8 bases align to TRBD1. The CDR3 is 16 amino acids. Germline CDR1 LNHDA, CDR2 SQIVND (reference sequence). V was clipped by 4 bases and J by 6 bases; unmatched bases: 11. The CDR3 DNA sequence: TGTGCCAGTAGTACCCGACAGGGGTTGATGGGTCAGCCCCAGCATTTT. Amino acids: CASSTRQGLMGQPQHF. The full variable domain, completed using reference TRBV19 and TRBJ1-5, is DGGITQSPKYLFRKEGQNVTLSCEQNLNHDAMYWYRQDPGQGLRLIYYSQIVNDFQKGDIAEGYSVSREKKESFPLTVTSAQKNPTAFYLCASSTRQGLMGQPQHFGDGTRLSIL.

A note on this clone: Because the CDR3 is missing its conserved closing phenylalanine or tryptophan, this is likely a read error. No DNA is shown, since the ends of the CDR3 on it are uncertain; the CDR3 is the one TCRdb lists. The chain carries TRBV21-1 and TRBJ2-7; TRBD2 reflects the table's D call only, with no check against the DNA. TRBV21-1 is recorded as a pseudogene. The CDR3 totals 19 residues, both ends included. CDR3: CASSKGVDGLHRWLSGKAS.

V gene TRBV28 combines with J gene TRBJ2-1, with 10 bases that match TRBD2. V gave up 6 bases and J gave up 3 bases; unmatched junction bases: 8. From germline, CDR1 is MDHEN and CDR2 SYDVKM. The CDR3 has 16 residues. This chain's CDR3 is CASRLPGLAYYNEQFF. Here the CDR3 DNA reads TGTGCCAGCAGACTACCGGGACTAGCGTACTACAATGAGCAGTTCTTC.

The chain is built from TRBV5-5 and TRBJ2-7, with 10 nucleotides matching TRBD2. This CDR3 has 16 amino acids. With 0 bases clipped from V and 3 bases from J, the junction kept 6 bases outside the gene matches. CDR1 and CDR2 from the germline V gene are SGHKS and YYEKEE (reference sequence). The chain's CDR3 is CASSLARASGSYEQYF. The CDR3 bases are TGTGCCAGCAGCTTGGCCCGGGCTAGCGGGAGCTACGAGCAGTACTTC. Filled out from reference TRBV5-5 and TRBJ2-7, the complete variable domain reads DAGVTQSPTHLIKTRGQQVTLRCSPISGHKSVSWYQQVLGQGPQFIFQYYEKEERGRGNFPDRFSARQFPNYSSELNVNALLLGDSALYLCASSLARASGSYEQYFGPGTRLTVT.